This TCR beta chain was profiled in a study of human T cells and chemical hapten exposure. Study information: Mainly, slight library volume differences in the pool made TCR yields vary.

A note on this clonotype: Its antigen remains unknown.

The library gave individual cDNA molecules unique molecular identifiers. Original data processing: Per sample, the median was around 100,000 TCRs, with values from around 20,000 to 690,000. TCRdb used MiXCR to reprocess the RACE reads, holding one entry per CDR3 protein. The V and J calls here are based on TCRdb, not the publication. In the table there are 130,000 or so distinct CDR3 sequences, around 8.2% of which are singletons. The time point: healthy volunteer bleed at 2 weeks. Unfractionated whole blood served as the source for total RNA extraction. Per germline, CDR1 SGHVS and CDR2 FQNEAQ. J lost 2 bases, V lost 4 bases, and 5 bases had no gene match. The CDR3 sequence is 14 residues long. Regarding the study as a whole: Once DPC sensitization occurred, TCRs above 1 in 1000 frequency showed no change.

Material: whole blood. The clonotype originates from a male donor in good health. Some clones in this sample may be carry-over from other donors' samples. The rearrangement uses TRBV7-8 and TRBJ2-7; 7 nucleotides match TRBD1. Here the CDR3 DNA reads TGTGCCAGCAGCTCCCGGGACAGCACCTACGAGCAGTACTTC. Translated: CASSSRDSTYEQYF.